The present entry profiles one TCR beta chain with its context. Its antigen is still unknown. Expressed TCRB transcripts were sequenced after all isolated RNA was converted to cDNA. Generated by immunoSEQ multiplex PCR, the TCRdb table keeps only in-frame clones and is missing some. The sample shows about 240,000 clones, 25% to 30% of them seen only once. This specimen comes from a study of beta chain features in type 1 diabetes. Whole-study context: Healthy donors and patients showed comparable age, gender and cell yields. Study-wide points: Here, the possible influence of HLA type (on TCRB rearrangement) remained unresolved.

This CDR3 has 14 residues. Per germline, CDR1 SGHAT and CDR2 FQNNGV. Trimming pared 5 bases from V and 2 bases from J, leaving 12 bases between. Sorting that relied on CD45RO/CCR7/CD25/CD127/CD95/CD27 yielded CD4+ naive, central memory, regulatory and stem cell-like memory cells. The TCR comes from a man aged 25 to 40 in good health. The chain couples TRBV11-2 to TRBJ1-2; possible D gene TRBD1, 6 bases. The sequenced sample consisted of central memory CD4+ T cells from blood. The CDR3: CASSHRDANYGYTF. The DNA for the CDR3 is TGTGCCAGCAGCCACAGGGACGCCAACTATGGCTACACCTTC.